Presented here are 18 T cell receptor beta chains from one specimen sequenced in a study of Tregs in tolerant kidney transplant recipients. Profiling relied on immunoSEQ multiplex PCR, and the TCRdb table lists in-frame clones only, not all of them. This sample has some 66,000 clones, with around nine tenths found just once. Sequencing was performed on CD8+ T cells from blood, taken before the transplant. All receptors come from a human donor who received a combined kidney and bone marrow transplant.

The chain has TRBV7-9 and TRBJ2-7; the match to TRBD2 covers 7 bases. Germline V CDR1 and CDR2: SEHNR, FQNEAQ (reference sequence). After removal of 0 bases from V and 2 bases from J, the junction contained 4 bases not matched to a gene. The CDR3 is 15 amino acids. The CDR3 DNA follows: TGTGCCAGCAGCTTAGCGCCTAGCGGACCCTACGAGCAGTACTTC. It encodes CASSLAPSGPYEQYF.

The chain carries TRBV13 and TRBJ2-1; the match to TRBD2 covers 15 bases. The V gene's germline CDR1 is PRHDT and CDR2 FYEKMQ (reference sequence). V trimming: 5 bases; J trimming: 10 bases; junction bases outside the gene matches: 9. The CDR3 has 16 amino acids. CDR3 sequence: CASSEERTSGGVEQFF. For the CDR3, the DNA is TGTGCCAGCAGCGAAGAGAGGACTAGCGGGGGGGTCGAGCAGTTCTTC.

This rearrangement joins TRBV9 to TRBJ1-2, with D possibly TRBD1 on 5 matching bases. This CDR3 has 15 residues. V was pared by 4 bases and J by 7 bases, with 20 bases between. The V gene's germline CDR1 is SGDLS and CDR2 YYNGEE. Here the CDR3 reads CASSPGGGFLIGYTF. CDR3 bases: TGTGCCAGCAGCCCCGGGGGTGGTTTCCTCATTGGCTACACCTTC.

The chain is built from TRBV6-5 and TRBJ2-3; D perhaps matches TRBD2 (6 bases). V was clipped by 5 bases and J by 0 bases, with 12 bases between them. CDR1 is MNHEY and CDR2 is SVGAGI in the germline V gene. The CDR3 extends over 15 amino acids. The CDR3 region has the DNA TGTGCCAGCAGTCGCCGGGACTTTAGCACAGATACGCAGTATTTT. Protein product: CASSRRDFSTDTQYF.

The DNA for the CDR3 is TGTGCCAGCAGATGGATCGGGAACTATGGCTACACCTTC. Its protein is CASRWIGNYGYTF. The chain links TRBV2 to TRBJ1-2; no definite D call. This CDR3 region has 13 residues. The V gene's germline CDR1 is SNHLY and CDR2 FYNNEI. The V gene lost 6 bases and the J gene lost 2 bases, with 10 bases spanning the gap.

The genes are TRBV2 and TRBJ1-6; possible D gene TRBD1, 5 bases. CDR3 length equals 17 residues. Germline V CDR1 and CDR2: SNHLY, FYNNEI. V was shortened by 10 bases and J by 0 bases, with 19 bases between the two germline ends. CDR3 protein: CATRFVGAGSYNSPLHF. The CDR3 DNA follows: TGTGCCACCCGGTTTGTAGGGGCTGGCTCCTATAATTCACCCCTCCACTTT.

V is TRBV30 and J is TRBJ2-3; D unresolved. The CDR3 covers 12 residues. Germline V lookup: CDR1 GTSNPN, CDR2 SVGIG (reference sequence). The V and J ends lost 2 bases and 8 bases respectively, with 11 bases between them. CDR3 region: CAWSYIGGTQYF. The CDR3 nucleotides read TGTGCCTGGAGTTATATCGGTGGTACGCAGTATTTT.

This clone appeared a few times. This chain joins TRBV5-4 and TRBJ2-7; D is perhaps TRBD1 (5 bases). Germline V gene sequence: CDR1 SGHNT, CDR2 YYREEE (reference sequence). The CDR3 loop spans 13 amino acids. Trimming pared 4 bases from V and 7 bases from J, leaving 15 bases between. For the CDR3, the DNA is TGTGCCAGCAGCCAAATCCAGGGTAGGGAGCAGTACTTC. Protein sequence: CASSQIQGREQYF.

The J gene is TRBJ1-2, the V gene TRBV11-2; D uncertain. V was clipped by 1 base and J by 4 bases, with 10 bases between them. This CDR3 contains 14 residues. Germline CDR1 reads SGHAT; CDR2 reads FQNNGV. Written as DNA, the CDR3 is TGTGCCAGCAGCTTAGTACACGAACCCTATGGCTACACCTTC. Amino acid sequence: CASSLVHEPYGYTF.

The chain recombines TRBV4-1 with TRBJ1-2; D might be TRBD1 (5 bases). Trimming cost V 1 base and J 8 bases, with 11 bases left between them. The CDR3 has 13 residues. Germline V gene sequence: CDR1 MGHRA, CDR2 YSYEKL. The CDR3 protein is CASSQGQGRGYTF. CDR3 coding DNA: TGCGCCAGCAGCCAAGGGCAGGGCCGGGGCTACACCTTC.

The chain has TRBV29-1 and TRBJ2-1; D possibly corresponds to TRBD2 (6 bases). Germline CDR1 reads SQVTM; CDR2 reads ANQGSEA. Trimming took off 6 bases at V and 0 bases at J, with 18 bases between the two ends. The CDR3 totals 16 residues. The CDR3 bases are TGCAGCGTCCCCGAGGGCGGGGATCCCTCCTACAATGAGCAGTTCTTC. It yields the protein CSVPEGGDPSYNEQFF.

The chain couples TRBV4-2 to TRBJ1-2; D unclear. CDR3 length: 11 amino acids. CDR1 is LGHNA, CDR2 YNFKEQ, per germline. The V gene lost 3 bases and the J gene lost 5 bases, with 4 bases spanning the gap. CDR3 DNA: TGTGCCAGCAGCCAGACTTATGGCTACACCTTC. Amino acid sequence: CASSQTYGYTF.

V gene TRBV7-9 combines with J gene TRBJ2-1, with TRBD2 identical over 9 bases. V was clipped by 5 bases and J by 6 bases; unmatched bases: 11. This CDR3 spans 16 amino acids. The germline gives CDR1 SEHNR, CDR2 FQNEAQ (reference sequence). The CDR3 is CASSGSVAGGFNEQFF. The DNA for the CDR3 is TGTGCCAGCAGCGGGAGTGTCGCGGGAGGGTTCAATGAGCAGTTCTTC.

The chain couples TRBV19 to TRBJ1-5; TRBD1 agrees at 7 bases. V lost 7 bases and J lost 0; bases outside the gene matches: 6. Germline V CDR1 and CDR2: LNHDA, SQIVND (reference sequence). The CDR3 length is 15 residues. The chain's CDR3 is CASKYRGNSNQPQHF. The CDR3 bases are TGTGCCAGTAAGTACAGGGGAAATAGCAATCAGCCCCAGCATTTT.

This chain joins TRBV4-3 and TRBJ1-1; D might be TRBD1 (6 bases). Trimming cost V 0 bases and J 4 bases, with 12 bases left between them. The germline CDR1 and CDR2 sequences are LGHNA and YSLEER. The CDR3 is made up of 15 amino acids. The CDR3 region is CASSQDRVGGTEAFF. For the CDR3, the DNA is TGCGCCAGCAGCCAAGATCGTGTAGGGGGCACTGAAGCTTTCTTT.

The J gene is TRBJ1-1, the V gene TRBV9, with D possibly matching TRBD1 (5 bases). Germline CDR1 reads SGDLS; CDR2 reads YYNGEE. The V end lost 0 bases, the J end lost 4 bases, and 10 bases lay between the germline ends. The CDR3 is made up of 14 amino acids. In DNA, the CDR3 is TGTGCCAGCAGCGTAGGATCCGGGGGCACTGAAGCTTTCTTT. Translating gives CASSVGSGGTEAFF.

The CDR3 loop reads CASSDLQAGVALGNIQYF. CDR3 nucleotide sequence: TGTGCCAGCAGTGACCTCCAGGCGGGGGTGGCTTTAGGGAACATTCAGTACTTC. The V call is TRBV6-1, the J call TRBJ2-4, with 7 bases lining up with TRBD2. This CDR3 is 18 amino acids long. V lost 3 bases and J lost 7; bases outside the gene matches: 18. Per germline, CDR1 MNHNS and CDR2 SASEGT.

The chain recombines TRBV6-5 with TRBJ2-7; 10 positions match TRBD1. The germline CDR1 and CDR2 sequences are MNHEY and SVGAGI. The V gene end was trimmed by 2 bases and the J gene end by 6 bases; junction bases not matched to a gene: 4. CDR3 length: 14 residues. The DNA of the CDR3 is TGTGCCAGCAGTTACCCGGGACAGGGGTTCGAGCAGTACTTC. It yields the protein CASSYPGQGFEQYF.